Listed here are 15 T cell receptor beta chains from one sample, sequenced in a study of regulatory T cells in long-lasting Graves disease. Time point here: newly diagnosed GD, antithyroid drugs for less than 3 months. Preparation of the TCR library used RNA extracted from PBMCs. Construction of TCR beta libraries relied on iRepertoire HTBI primers and on Arm-PCR targeting CDR3 regions. TCRdb redid the calling of the multiplex PCR reads with MiXCR, one entry per CDR3 protein. Here the sample spans about 400,000 distinct CDR3 sequences, about 14% being singletons. The input for sequencing was peripheral blood mononuclear cells (PBMCs), taken at new diagnosis, from a patient treated with antithyroid drugs. The receptors come from a female donor with Graves disease.

This clonotype showed up just a few times. One junction end does not reproduce the germline sequence, and a read error may be involved. The gene calls are TRBV6-4 and TRBJ1-2, with 7 nucleotides matching TRBD1. This CDR3 is built from 23 residues. In germline, CDR1 is MRHNA, CDR2 SNTAGT. The CDR3 DNA reads TGTGCCAGCCTCGGCCCAGTTTGGGCCCAAAGTTGGGTCAGGGACAGACAATTGGGTGGCTACGCCTTC. It codes for CASLGPVWAQSWVRDRQLGGYAF.

This clonotype was counted at least ten times. The CDR3 DNA is TGTGCCAGCAGCGTAGGGGGGGCTAGTAATTCACCCCTCCACTTT. The encoded protein is CASSVGGASNSPLHF. The chain employs TRBV9 and TRBJ1-6; tentative D call: TRBD1 (6 bases). The CDR3 has 15 amino acids. V lost 0 bases and J 6 bases, leaving 10 bases between the germline ends. From germline, CDR1 is SGDLS and CDR2 YYNGEE.

This sequence joins TRBV6-4 and TRBJ2-1; 10 bases are shared with TRBD2. Unmatched junction bases numbered 6, after V lost 0 bases and J lost 7 bases. Germline V gene lookup returns CDR1 MRHNA and CDR2 SNTAGT. The CDR3 has 16 residues. CDR3 residues: CASSDSSGRARNEQFF. The CDR3 DNA reads TGTGCCAGCAGTGACTCCAGCGGGAGGGCCCGGAATGAGCAGTTCTTC.

This clonotype has a count of ten or more. This chain links TRBV29-1 with TRBJ1-1; tentative D call: TRBD1 (5 bases). The germline gives CDR1 SQVTM, CDR2 ANQGSEA. V dropped 2 bases and J dropped 7 bases, with 14 bases sitting between them. The CDR3 sequence is 13 residues long. Here the CDR3 DNA reads TGCAGCGTTGAACGGGGGGGGGGAGGTGAAGCTTTCTTT. This gives the protein CSVERGGGGEAFF.

Points on this clonotype: Since a much larger clone is just one base distant, this may be a read error. The rearrangement uses TRBV3-1 and TRBJ1-1, with 7 bases fitting TRBD1. CDR3 length: 14 amino acids. Germline-derived CDR1 and CDR2 are LGHDT and YNNKEL (reference sequence). The CDR3 bases are TGTGCCAGCAGCCAAAGTACAGGGGCATGGGAAGCTCTCTTT. Its protein product is CASSQSTGAWEALF.

The chain recombines TRBV30 with TRBJ1-1; D ambiguous. The CDR3 spans 14 residues. The V end lost 2 bases, the J end lost 3 bases, and 13 bases lay between the germline ends. Germline values: CDR1 GTSNPN, CDR2 SVGIG (reference sequence). In nucleotides, the CDR3 is TGTGCCTGGAGTAGGTGGGGTGGTGACACTGAAGCTTTCTTT. Its protein is CAWSRWGGDTEAFF.

This clonotype was found many times. The CDR3 protein is CASSFAGATDTQYF. CDR3 DNA: TGCGCCAGCAGCTTTGCGGGGGCCACAGATACGCAGTATTTT. The rearrangement uses TRBV5-1 and TRBJ2-3; D might be TRBD2 (7 bases). With 2 bases removed from V and 2 bases from J, the gap between germline ends came to 9 bases. Per germline, CDR1 SGHRS and CDR2 YFSETQ. The CDR3 totals 14 residues.

Many counts were recorded for this clonotype. V usage is TRBV12-3 or TRBV12-4 and J usage is TRBJ1-1; the match to TRBD1 covers 7 bases. Trimming took 7 bases from V and 5 from J; bases not matched to a gene: 7. The CDR3 runs to 13 residues. The CDR3: CASNRQGRTEAFF. The CDR3 DNA reads as TGTGCCAGCAACAGACAGGGTAGGACTGAAGCTTTCTTT.

This chain links TRBV10-3 with TRBJ1-1; D is possibly TRBD1 (5 bases). Trimming removed 0 bases at V and 5 bases at J, with 7 bases between. This CDR3 contains 13 residues. Looked up from germline, CDR1 is ENHRY and CDR2 is SYGVKD. CDR3 sequence (DNA): TGTGCCATCAGTGAGTCCCAGGGAACTGAAGCTTTCTTT. It encodes CAISESQGTEAFF.

There are many counts of this clonotype. The rearrangement joins TRBV9 to TRBJ2-3, with TRBD2 as a possible D gene (6 bases). V lost 2 bases, J lost 3 bases, and 13 bases lay in between. Per the germline V gene, CDR1 is SGDLS and CDR2 is YYNGEE. The CDR3 totals 15 residues. This chain's CDR3 is CASSVVGEETDTQYF. For the CDR3, the DNA is TGTGCCAGCAGCGTGGTCGGGGAGGAGACAGATACGCAGTATTTT.

The genes are TRBV19 and TRBJ1-2; 10 positions agree with TRBD1. The germline V gene has CDR1 LNHDA and CDR2 SQIVND (reference sequence). J lost 8 bases, V lost 0 bases, and 12 bases had no gene match. The CDR3 is made up of 17 amino acids. The DNA of the CDR3 is TGTGCCAGTAGTATAGACCCCGGACAGGGGGGCGCCTCGGGCTACACCTTC. Translated: CASSIDPGQGGASGYTF. Combining the CDR3 with reference TRBV19 and TRBJ1-2 gives the whole variable domain DGGITQSPKYLFRKEGQNVTLSCEQNLNHDAMYWYRQDPGQGLRLIYYSQIVNDFQKGDIAEGYSVSREKKESFPLTVTSAQKNPTAFYLCASSIDPGQGGASGYTFGSGTRLTVV.

This clonotype appeared a few times. The chain is built from TRBV14 and TRBJ2-1, with D unclear. Trimming removed 0 bases at V and 4 bases at J, with 13 bases between. Germline CDR1 reads SGHDN; CDR2 reads FVKESK. This CDR3 contains 16 residues. DNA for the CDR3: TGTGCCAGCAGCCAAGATTTTGGTCTGGGTTACAATGAGCAGTTCTTC. Translated: CASSQDFGLGYNEQFF.

V usage is TRBV19 and J usage is TRBJ2-3; unclear D gene. The germline CDR1 and CDR2 sequences are LNHDA and SQIVND (reference sequence). The V gene lost 5 bases and the J gene lost 0 bases, with 9 bases spanning the gap. This CDR3 comprises 14 residues. This CDR3 reads CASSRMRSTDTQYF. The DNA for the CDR3 is TGTGCCAGTAGTCGGATGAGAAGCACAGATACGCAGTATTTT.

This clonotype has ten or more counts. The rearrangement uses TRBV29-1 and TRBJ2-7, with D possibly TRBD2 on 6 matching bases. CDR3 length equals 14 residues. The germline gives CDR1 SQVTM, CDR2 ANQGSEA. V was shortened by 6 bases and J by 4 bases, with 19 bases between the two germline ends. CDR3 DNA: TGCAGCGTGGGCCGGGAGAGGGATATATACGAGCAGTACTTC. Its protein is CSVGRERDIYEQYF.

This clonotype was seen at least ten times. The chain is built from TRBV7-6 and TRBJ1-1, with D hard to call. This CDR3 has 12 amino acids. The germline gives CDR1 SGHVS, CDR2 FNYEAQ. V was clipped by 4 bases and J by 11 bases, with 14 bases between them. The CDR3 DNA follows: TGTGCCAGCAGCTCCGGTGGAGGGAGGGCTTTCTTT. Translated: CASSSGGGRAFF.